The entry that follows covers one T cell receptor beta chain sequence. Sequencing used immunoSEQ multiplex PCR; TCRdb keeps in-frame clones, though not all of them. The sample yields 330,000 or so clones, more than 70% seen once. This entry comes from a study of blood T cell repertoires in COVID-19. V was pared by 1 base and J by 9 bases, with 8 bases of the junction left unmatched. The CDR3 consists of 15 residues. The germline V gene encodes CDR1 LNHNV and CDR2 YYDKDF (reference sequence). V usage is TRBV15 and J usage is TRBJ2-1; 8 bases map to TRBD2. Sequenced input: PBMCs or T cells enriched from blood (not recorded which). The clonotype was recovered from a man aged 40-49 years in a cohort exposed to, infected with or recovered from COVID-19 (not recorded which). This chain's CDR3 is CATSRGAGGHLEQFF. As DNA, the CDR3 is TGTGCCACCAGCAGAGGGGCGGGAGGTCATCTTGAGCAGTTCTTC.